One sample yielded the 10 T cell receptor beta chains listed below, sequenced in a study of regulatory T cells in long-lasting Graves disease. Time point defined: persistent/refractory GD, antithyroid drugs over 5 years with positive TRAb. PBMC RNA was the source of the TCR library. Sequencing libraries for TCR beta were prepared with iRepertoire HTBI primers and Arm-PCR of CDR3 regions. Each CDR3 protein is one row after TCRdb ran MiXCR on the multiplex PCR reads. The sample carries 400,000 to 500,000 distinct CDR3 sequences, around a fifth recorded once. Sequenced here: peripheral blood mononuclear cells (PBMCs), sampled when the disease was refractory, from a patient treated with antithyroid drugs. Source of these receptors: a female donor with Graves disease.

This clonotype was recorded at least ten times. This chain uses TRBV12-3 or TRBV12-4 with TRBJ1-1; no clear D. Trimming took off 7 bases at V and 4 bases at J, with 13 bases between the two ends. This CDR3 has 13 amino acids. CDR3 in amino acids: CASTPVGSTEAFF. CDR3 DNA: TGTGCCAGCACACCGGTTGGGAGCACTGAAGCTTTCTTT.

The V gene is TRBV19, the J gene TRBJ1-2, with 7 bases that match TRBD1. Germline-derived CDR1 and CDR2 are LNHDA and SQIVND (reference sequence). This CDR3 contains 15 residues. Losses at the gene ends were 5 bases for V and 6 bases for J; bases not matched to a gene: 12. The CDR3: CASSFSGTAKDGYTF. CDR3 in DNA: TGTGCCAGTAGTTTTTCCGGGACAGCAAAAGATGGCTACACCTTC.

This clonotype appeared many times. The chain is built from TRBV28 and TRBJ2-7, with D uncertain. Germline V CDR1 and CDR2: MDHEN, SYDVKM. This CDR3 is built from 16 residues. V gave up 2 bases and J gave up 1 base, with 15 bases separating them. The CDR3: CASSLGYRGLSYEQYF. The CDR3 region has the DNA TGTGCCAGCAGTTTAGGCTACCGCGGCCTATCCTACGAGCAGTACTTC.

This clonotype was detected ten times or more. This chain uses TRBV12-5 with TRBJ1-2; 8 bases align to TRBD1. Per the germline V gene, CDR1 is LGHNT and CDR2 is FRNRAP. V lost 2 bases to trimming and J lost 6 bases; unmatched junction nucleotides: 11. The CDR3 loop spans 16 amino acids. The CDR3 sequence: CASGLRQGLKVNGYTF. The DNA for the CDR3 is TGTGCTAGTGGTTTGAGACAGGGGCTAAAGGTTAATGGCTACACCTTC. The complete variable domain, with remaining parts taken from reference TRBV12-5 and TRBJ1-2, reads DARVTQTPRHKVTEMGQEVTMRCQPILGHNTVFWYRQTMMQGLELLAYFRNRAPLDDSGMPKDRFSAEMPDATLATLKIQPSEPRDSAVYFCASGLRQGLKVNGYTFGSGTRLTVV.

In this sample, this clonotype turned up many times. The chain recombines TRBV28 with TRBJ1-2; the D is unclear. CDR1 and CDR2 (germline): MDHEN, SYDVKM. With 5 bases removed from V and 8 bases from J, the gap between germline ends came to 24 bases. CDR3 length equals 16 residues. The CDR3 sequence is CASSPYVGLRQAGYTF. In nucleotides, the CDR3 is TGTGCCAGCAGTCCCTACGTGGGCCTTCGTCAGGCCGGCTACACCTTC.

This clonotype appeared many times. The chain uses TRBV6-2 or TRBV6-3 and TRBJ2-7; 9 bases line up with TRBD2. V gave up 5 bases and J gave up 2 bases; unmatched junction bases: 4. The CDR3 runs to 14 residues. The germline CDR1 and CDR2 sequences are MNHEY and SVGEGT. CDR3 protein: CASSQRGVAYEQYF. The CDR3, as DNA: TGTGCCAGCAGTCAGCGGGGGGTAGCCTACGAGCAGTACTTC.

The V call is TRBV12-5, the J call TRBJ1-6, with no clear D. Germline CDR1 LGHNT, CDR2 FRNRAP. Between the trimmed V and J ends, which lost 3 bases and 14 bases, there was a span of 11 bases. This CDR3 spans 12 amino acids. The CDR3 loop reads CASGFHPATLHF. The CDR3, as DNA: TGTGCTAGTGGTTTTCACCCGGCCACCCTCCACTTT.

The V gene is TRBV18, the J gene TRBJ1-4; D gene uncertain. Germline CDR1 reads KGHSH; CDR2 reads LQKENI. The V and J ends lost 1 base and 0 bases respectively, with 6 bases between them. The CDR3 covers 15 residues. The CDR3 bases are TGTGCCAGCTCACCACTGACCTCAACTAATGAAAAACTGTTTTTT. This sequence encodes CASSPLTSTNEKLFF.

The chain employs TRBV7-2 and TRBJ2-1; no clear D. This CDR3 is built from 14 residues. V dropped 7 bases and J dropped 0 bases, with 10 bases sitting between them. Germline V gene data show CDR1 as SGHTA and CDR2 as FQGNSA. This CDR3 is CASMDGVSYNEQFF. In nucleotides, the CDR3 is TGTGCCAGCATGGATGGGGTCTCCTACAATGAGCAGTTCTTC. The variable domain in full, with the rest retrieved from reference TRBV7-2 and TRBJ2-1, is GAGVSQSPSNKVTEKGKDVELRCDPISGHTALYWYRQSLGQGLEFLIYFQGNSAPDKSGLPSDRFSAERTGGSVSTLTIQRTQQEDSAVYLCASMDGVSYNEQFFGPGTRLTVL.

The table lists this clonotype with many counts. The rearrangement joins TRBV6-1 to TRBJ1-1, with TRBD1 as a possible D gene (6 bases). The CDR3 length is 12 residues. Deletions cut 11 bases from V and 3 bases from J, with 13 bases between. Per germline, CDR1 MNHNS and CDR2 SASEGT. CDR3 residues: CALQGWDTEAFF. For the CDR3, the DNA is TGTGCCCTGCAGGGGTGGGACACTGAAGCTTTCTTT.